This TCR beta chain was observed in a study of cytomegalovirus exposure and HLA in healthy donors. Findings and limits, study-wide: A highly shared variant cluster was judged a likely technical artifact. TCR beta chains numbering 164 were designated cytomegalovirus-associated. Most observed TCR sequences were rare, whereas some public TCRs were detected in many donors.

Donors counted as nominally healthy when sampled, yet unrecorded immune exposures were likely. The PCR had 60 Vbeta and 13 Jbeta primers. The method was immunoSEQ multiplex PCR; TCRdb's version includes in-frame clones alone and lacks a portion of them. The data contain 150,000 to 200,000 clones, 55% to 65% of them singletons. Regarding this clone: Its antigen is unidentified.

The length of the CDR3 is 14 residues. With 6 bases clipped from V and 11 bases from J, the junction kept 11 bases outside the gene matches. From germline, CDR1 is MNHEY and CDR2 SVGAGI. This clonotype was sampled from a man between 40 and 49 years old in good health and CMV-seronegative. The sequencing sample was made of PBMCs. J is TRBJ2-3 and V is TRBV6-5; TRBD2 aligns across 10 bases. The CDR3 sequence is CASSSGRVGAGQYF. The CDR3 DNA sequence: TGTGCCAGCAGCAGCGGGAGGGTGGGGGCGGGGCAGTATTTT.